Detailed here is one T cell receptor beta chain. Produced via immunoSEQ multiplex PCR; TCRdb's table is partial and in-frame only. The sample shows over 30,000 clones, roughly 86% of them seen only once. The data were taken from a study of control samples from healthy donors and cancer patients. The V gene's germline CDR1 is SGHAT and CDR2 FQDESV (reference sequence). V was trimmed by 2 bases and J by 1 base, leaving 11 bases between them. CDR3 size: 15 residues. The sequencing input was PBMCs. This receptor was obtained from a woman in her forties with lung cancer. The chain joins TRBV11-1 to TRBJ1-1; weak D call: TRBD1 (6 bases). CDR3 in DNA: TGTGCCAGCAGCTTACTAACAGGGACGAACACTGAAGCTTTCTTT. Amino acid sequence: CASSLLTGTNTEAFF.